This T cell receptor beta chain appears in the sequencing data of a study of immune evolution from preneoplasia to lung adenocarcinoma. Study-wide context: HLA loss of heterozygosity: roughly 6.4% AIS, about 15% MIA, 30% to 35% ADC, none AAH.

V gave up 5 bases and J gave up 9 bases; unmatched junction bases: 6. The CDR3 spans 13 residues. Germline lookup yields CDR1 SEHNR and CDR2 FQNEAQ (reference sequence). Points on this clone: The antigen remains unidentified.

Assay: immunoSEQ multiplex PCR; the TCRdb copy retains only in-frame clones and omits some. Of roughly 15,000 clones listed, around 86% are singletons. Findings and caveats of the study: From normal lung to invasive adenocarcinoma, top clone frequencies appeared to decrease. Clonality was highest in normal lung, lower in later-stage lesions apparently.

This TCR was sampled from a donor at least 70 years old with lung adenocarcinoma. Sequences were obtained from FFPE lung adenocarcinoma in situ tissue. This chain joins TRBV7-9 and TRBJ1-4, with 7 bases fitting TRBD1. Written as DNA, the CDR3 is TGTGCCAGCAGCCAGGGGGGGCGTCAAAAACTGTTTTTT. This gives the protein CASSQGGRQKLFF.